This T cell receptor (beta chain) stems from a study of control samples from healthy donors and cancer patients. Measured with immunoSEQ multiplex PCR; TCRdb has only the in-frame clones, and not every one. This table has thousands of clones, more than 65% appearing once. The ends lost 7 bases at V and 5 bases at J; junction bases unmatched: 8. Germline V CDR1 and CDR2: LNHNV, YYDKDF (reference sequence). The CDR3 is 14 amino acids. The sequenced sample was PBMCs. The V call is TRBV15, the J call TRBJ2-1; 7 positions match TRBD1. This sequence was found in an older man with lung cancer. CDR3 amino acids: CATNSDRINNEQFF. The CDR3 DNA follows: TGTGCCACCAACTCGGACAGGATTAACAATGAGCAGTTCTTC.